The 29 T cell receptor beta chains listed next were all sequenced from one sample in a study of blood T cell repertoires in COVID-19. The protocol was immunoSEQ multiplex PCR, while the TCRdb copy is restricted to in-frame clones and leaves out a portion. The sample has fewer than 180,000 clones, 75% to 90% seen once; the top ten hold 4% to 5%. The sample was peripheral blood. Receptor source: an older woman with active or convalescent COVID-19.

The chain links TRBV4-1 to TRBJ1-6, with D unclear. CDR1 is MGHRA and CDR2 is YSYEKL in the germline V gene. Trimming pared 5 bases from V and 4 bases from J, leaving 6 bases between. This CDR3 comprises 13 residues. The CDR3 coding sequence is TGCGCCAGCAGCACGGGATATAATTCACCCCTCCACTTT. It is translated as CASSTGYNSPLHF.

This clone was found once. CDR3 amino acids: CASSPGQGHSPLHF. In nucleotides, the CDR3 is TGTGCCAGCAGTCCCGGACAGGGTCATTCACCCCTCCACTTT. V is TRBV6-2 or TRBV6-3 and J is TRBJ1-6; TRBD1 matches 8 bases. This CDR3 contains 14 residues. Per germline, CDR1 MNHEY and CDR2 SVGEGT. V was clipped by 5 bases and J by 8 bases; unmatched bases: 5.

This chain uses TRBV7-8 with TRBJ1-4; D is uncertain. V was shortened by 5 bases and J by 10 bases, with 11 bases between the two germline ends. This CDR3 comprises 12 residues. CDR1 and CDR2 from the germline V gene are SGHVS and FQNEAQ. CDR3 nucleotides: TGTGCCAGCAGCCCTCAGGTTGGAAAACTGTTTTTT. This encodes CASSPQVGKLFF.

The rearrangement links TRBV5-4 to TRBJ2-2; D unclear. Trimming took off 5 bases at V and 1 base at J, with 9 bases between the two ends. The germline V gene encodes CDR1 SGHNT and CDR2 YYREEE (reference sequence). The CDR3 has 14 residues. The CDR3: CASRLSGNTGELFF. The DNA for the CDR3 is TGTGCCAGCAGGTTATCAGGGAACACCGGGGAGCTGTTTTTT.

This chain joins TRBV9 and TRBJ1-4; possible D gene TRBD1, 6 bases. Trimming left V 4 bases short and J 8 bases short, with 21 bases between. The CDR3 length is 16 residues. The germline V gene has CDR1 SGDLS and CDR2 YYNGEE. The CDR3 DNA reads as TGTGCCAGCAGCCCCCCCTCACAGGGCGTGGGGGAAAAACTGTTTTTT. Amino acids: CASSPPSQGVGEKLFF.

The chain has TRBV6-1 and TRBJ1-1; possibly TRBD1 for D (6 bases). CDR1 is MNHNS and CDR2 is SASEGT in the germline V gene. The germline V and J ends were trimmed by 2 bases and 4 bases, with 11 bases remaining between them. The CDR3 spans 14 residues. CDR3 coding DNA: TGTGCCAGCAGTGAATCCGGGGGGGCCACTGAAGCTTTCTTT. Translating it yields CASSESGGATEAFF.

CDR3 loop: CASSEDTSRGYTF. The CDR3 coding sequence is TGTGCCAGCAGTGAGGACACATCACGGGGCTACACCTTC. The chain links TRBV12-3 or TRBV12-4 to TRBJ1-2, with D possibly matching TRBD1 (5 bases). CDR3 length: 13 residues. V lost 5 bases, J lost 8 bases, and 15 bases lay in between.

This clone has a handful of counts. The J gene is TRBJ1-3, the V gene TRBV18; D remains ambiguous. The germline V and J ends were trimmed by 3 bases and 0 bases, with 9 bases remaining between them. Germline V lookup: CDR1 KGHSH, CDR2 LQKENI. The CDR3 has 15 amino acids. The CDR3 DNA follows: TGTGCCAGCTCACCCATCACCGGCTCTGGAAACACCATATATTTT. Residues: CASSPITGSGNTIYF.

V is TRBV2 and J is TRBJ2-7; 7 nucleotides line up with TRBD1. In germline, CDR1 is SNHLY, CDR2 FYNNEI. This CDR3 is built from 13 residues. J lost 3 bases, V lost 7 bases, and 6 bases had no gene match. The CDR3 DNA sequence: TGTGCCAGCACCCAGGGACAGTTCTACGAGCAGTACTTC. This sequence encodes CASTQGQFYEQYF. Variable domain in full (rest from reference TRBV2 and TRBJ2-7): EPEVTQTPSHQVTQMGQEVILRCVPISNHLYFYWYRQILGQKVEFLVSFYNNEISEKSEIFDDQFSVERPDGSNFTLKIRSTKLEDSAMYFCASTQGQFYEQYFGPGTRLTVT.

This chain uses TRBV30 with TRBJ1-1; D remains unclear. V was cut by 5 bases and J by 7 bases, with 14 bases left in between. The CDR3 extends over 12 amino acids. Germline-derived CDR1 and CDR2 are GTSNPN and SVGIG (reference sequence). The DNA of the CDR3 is TGTGCCTGGCAAAGGGAGTTGGGTGAAGCTTTCTTT. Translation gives CAWQRELGEAFF. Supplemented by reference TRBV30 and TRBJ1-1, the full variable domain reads SQTIHQWPATLVQPVGSPLSLECTVEGTSNPNLYWYRQAAGRGLQLLFYSVGIGQISSEVPQNLSASRPQDRQFILSSKKLLLSDSGFYLCAWQRELGEAFFGQGTRLTVV.

The CDR3 sequence: CASSPDRVTNEKLFF. The CDR3 region has the DNA TGCGCCAGCAGCCCGGACAGGGTAACTAATGAAAAACTGTTTTTT. This chain connects TRBV4-3 to TRBJ1-4; 8 positions agree with TRBD1. The CDR3 is 15 residues long. The germline V gene has CDR1 LGHNA and CDR2 YSLEER. J lost 1 base, V lost 4 bases, and 2 bases had no gene match.

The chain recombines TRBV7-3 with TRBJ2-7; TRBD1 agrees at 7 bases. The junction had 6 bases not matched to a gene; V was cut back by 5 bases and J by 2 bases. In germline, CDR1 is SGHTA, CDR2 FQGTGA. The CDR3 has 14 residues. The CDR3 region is CASSLYRGPYEQYF. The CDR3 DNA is TGTGCCAGCAGCCTATACAGGGGTCCCTACGAGCAGTACTTC.

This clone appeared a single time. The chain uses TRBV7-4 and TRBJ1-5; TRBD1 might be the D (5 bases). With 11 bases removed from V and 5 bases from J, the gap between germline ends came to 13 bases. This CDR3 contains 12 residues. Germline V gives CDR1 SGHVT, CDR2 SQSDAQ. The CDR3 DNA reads TGTGCCGACAGCTTTCTTCATCAGCCCCAGCATTTT. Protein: CADSFLHQPQHF.

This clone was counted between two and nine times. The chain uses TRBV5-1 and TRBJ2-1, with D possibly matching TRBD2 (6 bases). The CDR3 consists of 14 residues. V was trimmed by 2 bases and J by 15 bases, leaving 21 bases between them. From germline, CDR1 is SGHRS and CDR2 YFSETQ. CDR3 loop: CASSLESIGGTAFF. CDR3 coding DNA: TGCGCCAGCAGCTTAGAATCGATTGGCGGGACGGCGTTCTTC.

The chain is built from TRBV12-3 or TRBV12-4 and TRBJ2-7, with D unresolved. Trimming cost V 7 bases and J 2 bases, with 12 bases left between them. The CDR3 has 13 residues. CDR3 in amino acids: CASTVDGAYEQYF. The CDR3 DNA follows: TGTGCCAGCACCGTAGACGGAGCCTACGAGCAGTACTTC.

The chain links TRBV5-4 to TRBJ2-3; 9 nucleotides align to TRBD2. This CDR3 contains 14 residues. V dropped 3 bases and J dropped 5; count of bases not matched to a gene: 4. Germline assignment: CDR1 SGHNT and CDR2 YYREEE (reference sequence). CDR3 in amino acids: CASSWSSGRDTQYF. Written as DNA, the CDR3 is TGTGCCAGCAGCTGGAGTAGCGGGAGAGATACGCAGTATTTT.

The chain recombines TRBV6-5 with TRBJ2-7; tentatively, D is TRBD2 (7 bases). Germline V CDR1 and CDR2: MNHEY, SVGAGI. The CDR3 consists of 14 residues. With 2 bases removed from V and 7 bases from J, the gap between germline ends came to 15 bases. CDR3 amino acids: CASSYTTGRGEQYF. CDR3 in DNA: TGTGCCAGCAGTTACACAACAGGGCGGGGGGAGCAGTACTTC.

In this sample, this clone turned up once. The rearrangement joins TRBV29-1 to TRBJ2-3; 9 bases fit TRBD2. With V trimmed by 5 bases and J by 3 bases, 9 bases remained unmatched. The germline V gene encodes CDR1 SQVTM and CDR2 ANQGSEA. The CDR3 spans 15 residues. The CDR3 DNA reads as TGCAGCGTTCAGGAGGGTCTAGCGGGGACAGATACGCAGTATTTT. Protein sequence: CSVQEGLAGTDTQYF.

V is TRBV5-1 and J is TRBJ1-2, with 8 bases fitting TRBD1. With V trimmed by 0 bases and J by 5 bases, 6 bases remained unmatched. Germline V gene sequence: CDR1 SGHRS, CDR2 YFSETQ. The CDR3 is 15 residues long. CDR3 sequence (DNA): TGCGCCAGCAGCTTGGAGGGACAGGAAACTTATGGCTACACCTTC. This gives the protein CASSLEGQETYGYTF.

CDR3 sequence reads: CASSSGPGQTGSPLHF. CDR3 DNA sequence: TGTGCCAGCAGCTCGGGCCCCGGACAGACGGGATCACCCCTCCACTTT. V and J are TRBV11-2 and TRBJ1-6; possible D gene TRBD1, 6 bases. CDR1 is SGHAT, CDR2 FQNNGV, per germline. CDR3 length equals 16 residues. V dropped 4 bases and J dropped 10 bases, with 20 bases sitting between them. The full variable domain, with the rest looked up from reference TRBV11-2 and TRBJ1-6, is EAGVAQSPRYKIIEKRQSVAFWCNPISGHATLYWYQQILGQGPKLLIQFQNNGVVDDSQLPKDRFSAERLKGVDSTLKIQPAKLEDSAVYLCASSSGPGQTGSPLHFGNGTRLTVT.

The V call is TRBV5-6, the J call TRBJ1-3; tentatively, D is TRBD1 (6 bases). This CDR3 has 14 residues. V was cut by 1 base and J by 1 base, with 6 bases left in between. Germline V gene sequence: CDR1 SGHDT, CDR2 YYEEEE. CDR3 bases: TGTGCCAGCAGCTTGAGGGGGTCTGGAAACACCATATATTTT. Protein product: CASSLRGSGNTIYF.

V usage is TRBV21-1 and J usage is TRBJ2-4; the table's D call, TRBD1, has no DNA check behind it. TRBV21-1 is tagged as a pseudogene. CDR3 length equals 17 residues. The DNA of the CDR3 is TGTGCCAGCAGCTTTCGAAGGACAGGGGAAGCCAAAAACATTCAGTACTTC. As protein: CASSFRRTGEAKNIQYF.

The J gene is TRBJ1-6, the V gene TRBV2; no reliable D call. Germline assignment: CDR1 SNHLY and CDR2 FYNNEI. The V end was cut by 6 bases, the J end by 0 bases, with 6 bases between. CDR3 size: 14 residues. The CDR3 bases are TGTGCCAGCAGAGATAGCTCCTATAATTCACCCCTCCACTTT. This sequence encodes CASRDSSYNSPLHF.

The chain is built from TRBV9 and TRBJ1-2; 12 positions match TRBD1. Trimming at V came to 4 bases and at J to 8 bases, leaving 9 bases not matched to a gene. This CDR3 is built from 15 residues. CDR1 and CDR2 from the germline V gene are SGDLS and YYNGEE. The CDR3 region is CASSPGQGAPHGYTF. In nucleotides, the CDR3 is TGTGCCAGCAGCCCGGGACAGGGGGCGCCTCACGGCTACACCTTC.

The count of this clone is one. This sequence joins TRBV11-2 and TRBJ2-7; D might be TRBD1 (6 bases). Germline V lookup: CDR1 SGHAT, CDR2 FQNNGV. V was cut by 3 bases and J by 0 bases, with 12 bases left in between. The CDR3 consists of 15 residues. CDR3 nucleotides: TGTGCCAGCAGCTTTTCAGGGGTCAGCTCCTACGAGCAGTACTTC. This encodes CASSFSGVSSYEQYF.

CDR3 nucleotides: TGTGCCAGTAGTATCCTGGACAGGGACACCGGGGAGCTGTTTTTT. Its protein is CASSILDRDTGELFF. This rearrangement joins TRBV19 to TRBJ2-2; 8 bases agree with TRBD1. Germline values: CDR1 LNHDA, CDR2 SQIVND (reference sequence). V shed 3 bases, J shed 3 bases, and the junction held 3 bases outside the gene matches. The CDR3 has 15 amino acids.

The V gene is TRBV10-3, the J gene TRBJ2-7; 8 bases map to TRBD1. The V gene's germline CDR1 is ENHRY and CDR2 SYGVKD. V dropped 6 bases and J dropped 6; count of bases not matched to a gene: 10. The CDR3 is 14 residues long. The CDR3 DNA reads TGTGCCATCAGCTCAGGGGGCGGAAGATCCGAGCAGTACTTC. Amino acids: CAISSGGGRSEQYF.

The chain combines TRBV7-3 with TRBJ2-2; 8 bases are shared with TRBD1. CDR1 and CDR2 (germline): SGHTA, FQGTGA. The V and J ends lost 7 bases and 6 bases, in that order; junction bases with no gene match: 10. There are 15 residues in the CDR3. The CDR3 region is CASTEQGAVAGELFF. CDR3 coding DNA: TGTGCCAGCACCGAGCAGGGGGCTGTAGCCGGGGAGCTGTTTTTT.

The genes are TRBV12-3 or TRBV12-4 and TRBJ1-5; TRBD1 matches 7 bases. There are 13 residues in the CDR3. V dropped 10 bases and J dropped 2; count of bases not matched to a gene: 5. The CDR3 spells CATSGTGNQPQHF. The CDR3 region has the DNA TGTGCCACCAGCGGGACAGGCAATCAGCCCCAGCATTTT.